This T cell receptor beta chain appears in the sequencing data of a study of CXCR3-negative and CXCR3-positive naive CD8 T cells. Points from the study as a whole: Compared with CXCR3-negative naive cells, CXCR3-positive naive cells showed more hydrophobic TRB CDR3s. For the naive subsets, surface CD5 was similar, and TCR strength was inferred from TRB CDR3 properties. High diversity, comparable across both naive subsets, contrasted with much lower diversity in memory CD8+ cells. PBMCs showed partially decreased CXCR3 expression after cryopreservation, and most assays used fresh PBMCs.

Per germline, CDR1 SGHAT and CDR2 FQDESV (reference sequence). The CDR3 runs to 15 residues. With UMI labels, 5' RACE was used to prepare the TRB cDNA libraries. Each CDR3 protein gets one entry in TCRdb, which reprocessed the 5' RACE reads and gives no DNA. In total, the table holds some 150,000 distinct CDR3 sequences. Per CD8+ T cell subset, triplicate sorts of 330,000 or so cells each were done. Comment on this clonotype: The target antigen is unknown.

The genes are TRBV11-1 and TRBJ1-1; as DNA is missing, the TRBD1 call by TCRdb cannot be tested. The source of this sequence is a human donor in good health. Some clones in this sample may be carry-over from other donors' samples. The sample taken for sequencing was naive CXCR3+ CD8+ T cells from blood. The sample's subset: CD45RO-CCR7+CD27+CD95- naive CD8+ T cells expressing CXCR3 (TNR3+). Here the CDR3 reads CASSPPRGLNTEAFF.